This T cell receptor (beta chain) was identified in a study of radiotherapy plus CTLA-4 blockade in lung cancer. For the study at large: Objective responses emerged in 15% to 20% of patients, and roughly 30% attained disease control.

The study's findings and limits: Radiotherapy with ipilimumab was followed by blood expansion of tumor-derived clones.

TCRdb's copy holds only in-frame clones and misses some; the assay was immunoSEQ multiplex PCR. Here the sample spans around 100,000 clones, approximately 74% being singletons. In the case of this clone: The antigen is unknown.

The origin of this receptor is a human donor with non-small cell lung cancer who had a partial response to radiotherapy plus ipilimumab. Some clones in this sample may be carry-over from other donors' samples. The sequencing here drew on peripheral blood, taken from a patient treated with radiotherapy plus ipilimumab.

The CDR3 DNA is TGTGCCAGCAACTGGGGCCCGACTGAAGCTTTCTTT. Its translation is CASNWGPTEAFF. The chain combines TRBV6-1 with TRBJ1-1; tentative D call: TRBD1 (5 bases). Germline CDR1 MNHNS, CDR2 SASEGT. V lost 7 bases, J lost 5 bases, and 11 bases lay in between. CDR3 length: 12 amino acids.